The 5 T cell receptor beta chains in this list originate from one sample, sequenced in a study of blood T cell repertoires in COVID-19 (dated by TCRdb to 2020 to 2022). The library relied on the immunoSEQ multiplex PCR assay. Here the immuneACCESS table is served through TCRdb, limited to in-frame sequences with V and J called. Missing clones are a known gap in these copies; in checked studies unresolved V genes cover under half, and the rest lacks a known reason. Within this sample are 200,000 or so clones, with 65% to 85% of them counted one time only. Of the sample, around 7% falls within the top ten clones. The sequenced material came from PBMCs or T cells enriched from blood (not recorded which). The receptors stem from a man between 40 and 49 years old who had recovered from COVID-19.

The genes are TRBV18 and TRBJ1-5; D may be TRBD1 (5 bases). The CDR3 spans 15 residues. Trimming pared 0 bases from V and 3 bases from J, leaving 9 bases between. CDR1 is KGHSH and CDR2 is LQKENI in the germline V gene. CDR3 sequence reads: CASSPPGGDNQPQHF. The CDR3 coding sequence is TGTGCCAGCTCACCACCGGGGGGAGACAATCAGCCCCAGCATTTT.

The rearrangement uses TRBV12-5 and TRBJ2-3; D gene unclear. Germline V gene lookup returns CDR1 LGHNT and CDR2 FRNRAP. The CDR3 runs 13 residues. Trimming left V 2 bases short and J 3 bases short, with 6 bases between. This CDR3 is CASGLSETDTQYF. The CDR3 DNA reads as TGTGCTAGTGGTTTGAGCGAAACAGATACGCAGTATTTT.

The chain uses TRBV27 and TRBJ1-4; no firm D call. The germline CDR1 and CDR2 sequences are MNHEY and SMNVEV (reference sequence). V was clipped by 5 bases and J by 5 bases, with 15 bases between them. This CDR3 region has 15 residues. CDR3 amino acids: CASSPLPPVNEKLFF. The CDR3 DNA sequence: TGTGCCAGCAGTCCCCTCCCCCCGGTAAATGAAAAACTGTTTTTT.

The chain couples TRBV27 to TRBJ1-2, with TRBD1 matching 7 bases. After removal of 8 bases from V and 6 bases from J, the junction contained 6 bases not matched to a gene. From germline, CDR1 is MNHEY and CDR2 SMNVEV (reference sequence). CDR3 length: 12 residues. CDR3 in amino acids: CASSRGDNGYTF. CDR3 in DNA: TGTGCCAGCTCCAGGGGGGACAATGGCTACACCTTC.

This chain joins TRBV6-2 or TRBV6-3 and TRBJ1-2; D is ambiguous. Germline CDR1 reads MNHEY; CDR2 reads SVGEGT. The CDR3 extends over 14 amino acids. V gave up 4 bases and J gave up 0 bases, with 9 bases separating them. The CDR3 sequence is CASSSGGSNYGYTF. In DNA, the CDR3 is TGTGCCAGCAGTTCCGGAGGGTCTAACTATGGCTACACCTTC.